Detailed here is one TCR beta chain. The antigen remains undetermined. Produced via immunoSEQ multiplex PCR; TCRdb's table is partial and in-frame only. The profile shows tens of thousands of clones, 90% to 95% of them singletons. This sample is drawn from a study of T cell responses to AZD1222 COVID-19 vaccine. V was shortened by 2 bases and J by 2 bases, with 10 bases between the two germline ends. The CDR3 extends over 15 amino acids. From germline, CDR1 is SEHNR and CDR2 FQNEAQ (reference sequence). Study-wide results and caveats: Clonal diversity was possibly underestimated; the donors were predominantly white British and more often female. Per reports, nearly half of all spike-specific TCRs target regions that are unmutated in variants.

Recipients boosted at about 4 weeks or about 12 weeks are pooled. The source material was peripheral blood, sampled 28 days after the second AZD1222 dose. The TCR sequence derives from an adult who received the AZD1222 COVID-19 vaccine. The chain uses TRBV7-9 and TRBJ1-3; D uncertain. The CDR3 coding sequence is TGTGCCAGCAGCTTATTAGGGATTCCTGGAAACACCATATATTTT. Its translation: CASSLLGIPGNTIYF.